This TCR beta chain was profiled in a study of T cell responses to AZD1222 COVID-19 vaccine (dated by TCRdb to about 2021). For context, the study as a whole: AZD1222 recipients whose second dose came at about 4 weeks and those whose second dose came at about 12 weeks were combined into one group, since spike-specific TCR depth and breadth did not differ between the two schedules. TCR sequencing was performed for some 250 trial participants, of whom about 200 were given two doses of AZD1222 and 26 were given two doses of MenACWY control vaccine. Enrollment into the trials was organized by age into subgroups of 18-55, 56-69 and 70-plus years, and those subgroups contained approximately 150, 30 and 60 TCR-sequenced participants, respectively. The paper as a whole reports these results and caveats: The vaccine-associated CD4 TCRs covered the entire spike protein, and the dominant responses fell in regions 160-218 and 743-854. Most participants were white British and females outnumbered males, and the authors suggested that clonal diversity may have been underestimated. Because no samples from the day 14 peak response were available, repertoires could be characterized only after the peak T cell response. Reportedly, almost half of the unique spike-specific TCRs recognized epitopes lying outside the regions that are mutated in the B.1.351 and B.1.1.7 variants. Conclusions about previously exposed vaccinees are limited, since just six or seven AZD1222 recipients were seropositive for SARS-CoV-2 at baseline. After two AZD1222 doses, both the breadth and the depth of spike-specific TCRs were significantly higher than at day 0 and than in MenACWY recipients. In the small 56-69-year group, the increase in depth fell short of significance, most likely because of low power.

The time point label for this specimen denotes: baseline before first vaccination. The vaccinee samples were drawn from two UK trials, COV001 and COV002, one of which was a single-blind randomized controlled phase 2/3 trial testing AZD1222 (ChAdOx1 nCoV-19) in healthy adults. For TCRbeta chain sequencing, PBMC samples from trial participants were taken at day 0 and at day 28 after the second dose. CDR1 and CDR2 were assigned from the germline V gene as SGHRS and YFSETQ. Including cysteine and phenylalanine, the CDR3 has 15 amino acids. Kept here is only the CDR3 DNA, which spans 45 bases and is read in frame from base 1. At the junction V is shortened by 4 bases and J by 4 bases; bases outside the gene matches: 6. The CDR3 regions of human TCRbeta chains were analyzed by immunosequencing. Per the source publication's procedure: TCRs in the repertoires were compared against a reference library of SARS-CoV-2-specific TCRs that had been generated with the MIRA antigen-specificity platform. Breadth was defined as the fraction of unique TCRs that were SARS-CoV-2-associated, and depth was defined as the fraction of total T cells that were SARS-CoV-2-associated. Using the MIRA data, each spike-specific TCR was assigned both to the spike region to which the TCR was reactive and to a CD4 or CD8 class. Log10-transformed breadth and depth values were compared by one-way ANOVA with Sidak's multiple comparisons tests. TCRdb limited this immuneACCESS table to in-frame rearrangements with V and J called. A share of clones is missing; checked studies link under half to unresolved V genes, and the rest is unexplained. The DNA gave D and trimming, while V, J and clone size come from that table. Here the sample has about 130,000 clones; approximately 83% occur a single time. Together, the top ten hold 1.5% to 2% of the sample.

Remarks on this clone: Its antigen remains undetermined. No much larger clonotype is one base removed from it; base qualities were not supplied.

The chain is made from TRBV5-1 and TRBJ1-2; the junction holds 11 bases that match TRBD1. This specimen consisted of peripheral blood, obtained on day 0 of AZD1222 vaccination. The origin of this receptor is an adult in good health. The base sequence is TGCGCCAGCAGCCCGGGACAGGGGGTAGGCTATGGCTACACCTTC. The translation is CASSPGQGVGYGYTF.